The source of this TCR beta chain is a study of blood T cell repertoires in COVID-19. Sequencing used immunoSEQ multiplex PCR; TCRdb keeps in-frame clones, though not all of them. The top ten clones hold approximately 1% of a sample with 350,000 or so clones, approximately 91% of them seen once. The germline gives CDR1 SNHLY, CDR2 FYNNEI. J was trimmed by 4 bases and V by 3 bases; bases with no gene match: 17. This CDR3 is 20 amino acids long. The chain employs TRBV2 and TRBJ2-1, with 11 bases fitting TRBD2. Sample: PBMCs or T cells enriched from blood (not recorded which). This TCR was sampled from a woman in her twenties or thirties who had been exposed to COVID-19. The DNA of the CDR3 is TGTGCCAGCAGTGAGAGTAGTGCAGAGACTAGCGGGAATTCATACAATGAGCAGTTCTTC. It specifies CASSESSAETSGNSYNEQFF.